What follows are 31 T cell receptor beta chains derived from one specimen sequenced in a study of blood T cell repertoires in COVID-19. Using immunoSEQ multiplex PCR, the repertoire was profiled, and TCRdb retains in-frame clones only, with some absent. The table has 330,000 or so clones, around 90% seen once; the top ten hold over 3.5%. Sequencing input: peripheral blood. The source is a woman aged 55 to 70 with COVID-19, enrolled during active disease.

This chain links TRBV4-1 with TRBJ2-7; the match to TRBD1 covers 9 bases. J was trimmed by 6 bases and V by 1 base; bases with no gene match: 4. The germline V gene encodes CDR1 MGHRA and CDR2 YSYEKL. The CDR3 has 14 amino acids. This chain's CDR3 is CASSQGTGVSEQYF. CDR3 coding DNA: TGCGCCAGCAGCCAAGGGACAGGGGTTTCCGAGCAGTACTTC.

The chain joins TRBV5-5 to TRBJ1-2; a weak D match, TRBD1 (5 bases). The germline CDR1 and CDR2 sequences are SGHKS and YYEKEE (reference sequence). Trimming took 3 bases from V and 5 from J, leaving 8 bases between them. There are 12 residues in the CDR3. DNA of the CDR3: TGTGCCAGCAGCTCGACAGTTTATGGCTACACCTTC. It yields the protein CASSSTVYGYTF. The full variable domain, with the rest looked up from reference TRBV5-5 and TRBJ1-2, is DAGVTQSPTHLIKTRGQQVTLRCSPISGHKSVSWYQQVLGQGPQFIFQYYEKEERGRGNFPDRFSARQFPNYSSELNVNALLLGDSALYLCASSSTVYGYTFGSGTRLTVV.

The genes are TRBV19 and TRBJ2-7, with TRBD1 matching 8 bases. The V gene end was trimmed by 6 bases and the J gene end by 0 bases; junction bases not matched to a gene: 4. The CDR3 contains 14 residues. The germline V gene encodes CDR1 LNHDA and CDR2 SQIVND (reference sequence). The CDR3 DNA sequence: TGTGCCAGTAGACCGGACAGGGTCTCCTACGAGCAGTACTTC. Its translation: CASRPDRVSYEQYF.

The gene calls are TRBV6-5 and TRBJ1-2; tentative D call: TRBD1 (6 bases). With 9 bases removed from V and 1 base from J, the gap between germline ends came to 9 bases. The CDR3 is 12 residues long. Germline CDR1 reads MNHEY; CDR2 reads SVGAGI. The CDR3 nucleotides are TGTGCCAGTACAGGGATTAACTATGGCTACACCTTC. This sequence encodes CASTGINYGYTF.

The chain carries TRBV28 and TRBJ2-2, with D tentatively TRBD1 (5 bases). With 5 bases removed from V and 3 bases from J, the gap between germline ends came to 10 bases. Per germline, CDR1 MDHEN and CDR2 SYDVKM. This CDR3 contains 14 residues. CDR3 protein: CASSAETDTGELFF. The CDR3 DNA is TGTGCCAGCAGTGCGGAGACAGACACCGGGGAGCTGTTTTTT. The variable domain in full, completed from reference TRBV28 and TRBJ2-2, reads DVKVTQSSRYLVKRTGEKVFLECVQDMDHENMFWYRQDPGLGLRLIYFSYDVKMKEKGDIPEGYSVSREKKERFSLILESASTNQTSMYLCASSAETDTGELFFGEGSRLTVL.

The genes are TRBV11-2 and TRBJ2-7, with D perhaps TRBD1 (5 bases). V lost 1 base to trimming and J lost 11 bases, with 12 bases between them. Germline CDR1 reads SGHAT; CDR2 reads FQNNGV. This CDR3 has 12 residues. The chain's CDR3 is CASSLVTDKKYF. In DNA, the CDR3 is TGTGCCAGCAGCTTAGTGACAGATAAGAAGTACTTC.

A single count supports this clone. This chain links TRBV27 with TRBJ2-5, with a tentative D call TRBD2 (5 bases). Germline V gene lookup returns CDR1 MNHEY and CDR2 SMNVEV (reference sequence). This CDR3 comprises 13 residues. V was trimmed by 5 bases and J by 4 bases, leaving 11 bases between them. The CDR3 DNA reads TGTGCCAGCAGTCGACGAGGGCCAGAGACCCAGTACTTC. Its translation is CASSRRGPETQYF.

V gene TRBV30 combines with J gene TRBJ2-3; 10 bases agree with TRBD2. Germline V CDR1 and CDR2: GTSNPN, SVGIG (reference sequence). The CDR3 is 17 amino acids. V lost 1 base and J lost 1; bases outside the gene matches: 8. The CDR3 reads CAWSGSRTSGGTDTQYF. DNA of the CDR3: TGTGCCTGGAGTGGGTCGCGTACTAGCGGGGGCACAGATACGCAGTATTTT.

This chain connects TRBV6-2 or TRBV6-3 to TRBJ2-7; TRBD1 aligns across 9 bases. Trimming removed 5 bases from V and 5 bases from J; junction bases left unmatched: 10. The CDR3 contains 15 residues. Germline values: CDR1 MNHEY, CDR2 SVGEGT. DNA of the CDR3: TGTGCCAGCAGTATCCGGGACAGGGTGGTTGACGAGCAGTACTTC. This encodes CASSIRDRVVDEQYF.

J is TRBJ1-2 and V is TRBV6-1; tentative D call: TRBD1 (6 bases). V was cut by 2 bases and J by 2 bases, with 12 bases left in between. Germline CDR1 reads MNHNS; CDR2 reads SASEGT. This CDR3 region has 15 residues. The CDR3 sequence is CASSEPHGTNYGYTF. The CDR3 DNA reads TGTGCCAGCAGTGAACCCCATGGGACAAACTATGGCTACACCTTC.

V gene TRBV18 combines with J gene TRBJ1-2, with TRBD1 as a possible D gene (5 bases). The CDR3 contains 14 residues. The V gene lost 3 bases and the J gene lost 7 bases, with 15 bases spanning the gap. Germline V gives CDR1 KGHSH, CDR2 LQKENI. The CDR3 protein is CASSPGTGGTGYTF. The CDR3 DNA reads TGTGCCAGCTCACCTGGAACGGGGGGGACTGGCTACACCTTC.

The chain recombines TRBV3-1 (or the pseudogene TRBV3-2) with TRBJ2-7; 10 bases line up with TRBD1. Per germline, CDR1 LGHDT and CDR2 YNNKEL (reference sequence). This CDR3 region has 15 residues. Trimming at V came to 5 bases and at J to 2 bases, leaving 6 bases not matched to a gene. The CDR3 here is CASSFTGTGAYEQYF. CDR3 coding DNA: TGTGCCAGCAGCTTCACCGGGACAGGGGCCTACGAGCAGTACTTC.

This chain uses TRBV28 with TRBJ2-1; D is perhaps TRBD2 (6 bases). V was clipped by 7 bases and J by 4 bases, with 20 bases between them. The CDR3 has 16 amino acids. The germline V gene has CDR1 MDHEN and CDR2 SYDVKM. The CDR3 is CASTPLSGDRYNEQFF. The DNA for the CDR3 is TGTGCCAGCACCCCCCTCTCGGGGGATCGATACAATGAGCAGTTCTTC.

The chain recombines TRBV5-5 with TRBJ1-5; a possible D gene is TRBD1 (6 bases). This CDR3 spans 13 amino acids. Per germline, CDR1 SGHKS and CDR2 YYEKEE (reference sequence). Trimming stripped 4 bases from V and 5 bases from J, with 10 bases between. The CDR3 loop is CASSGTNDQPQHF. The DNA for the CDR3 is TGTGCCAGCAGCGGGACAAATGATCAGCCCCAGCATTTT. The whole variable domain, remainder taken from reference TRBV5-5 and TRBJ1-5, is DAGVTQSPTHLIKTRGQQVTLRCSPISGHKSVSWYQQVLGQGPQFIFQYYEKEERGRGNFPDRFSARQFPNYSSELNVNALLLGDSALYLCASSGTNDQPQHFGDGTRLSIL.

V is TRBV7-8 and J is TRBJ1-1, with D perhaps TRBD1 (6 bases). Germline values: CDR1 SGHVS, CDR2 FQNEAQ. The CDR3 length is 15 residues. V gave up 0 bases and J gave up 10 bases, with 18 bases separating them. The CDR3 region is CASSLADDRRGRAFF. The CDR3 region has the DNA TGTGCCAGCAGCTTAGCCGACGACAGGCGGGGGAGAGCTTTCTTT.

This sequence joins TRBV7-3 and TRBJ2-3; possible D gene TRBD2, 6 bases. V lost 1 base to trimming and J lost 2 bases, with 13 bases between them. The CDR3 runs to 16 residues. Germline V lookup: CDR1 SGHTA, CDR2 FQGTGA. The chain's CDR3 is CASSLRGVLATDTQYF. The CDR3 DNA reads as TGTGCCAGCAGCTTAAGGGGGGTCTTAGCCACAGATACGCAGTATTTT.

The CDR3 is CASSPQSRDNQQYF. As DNA, the CDR3 is TGTGCCAGCTCCCCTCAATCCCGGGACAACCAGCAGTACTTC. The rearrangement uses TRBV18 and TRBJ2-7; TRBD1 might be the D (6 bases). This CDR3 is 14 amino acids long. CDR1 KGHSH and CDR2 LQKENI come from the germline V gene. Trimming cost V 6 bases and J 8 bases, with 20 bases left between them.

The rearrangement uses TRBV5-1 and TRBJ1-1; D is possibly TRBD1 (6 bases). V dropped 1 base and J dropped 4 bases, with 14 bases sitting between them. Germline V lookup: CDR1 SGHRS, CDR2 YFSETQ. The CDR3 covers 15 residues. The CDR3 reads CASSLFAGGLTEAFF. Written as DNA, the CDR3 is TGCGCCAGCAGCTTGTTTGCCGGGGGGCTCACTGAAGCTTTCTTT.

The chain links TRBV5-1 to TRBJ2-6; a weak D match, TRBD2 (6 bases). The CDR3 totals 14 residues. Germline loops: CDR1 SGHRS, CDR2 YFSETQ. With 7 bases removed from V and 0 bases from J, the gap between germline ends came to 8 bases. CDR3 sequence (DNA): TGCGCCAGCGGGGGGACCTCTGGGGCCAACGTCCTGACTTTC. It encodes CASGGTSGANVLTF.

CDR3 DNA: TGTGCCAGCAGTGAAGCGGGTAGGCGGGGATATGGCTACACCTTC. Protein sequence: CASSEAGRRGYGYTF. The rearrangement uses TRBV6-1 and TRBJ1-2; D remains ambiguous. Germline lookup yields CDR1 MNHNS and CDR2 SASEGT. Trimming removed 0 bases from V and 5 bases from J, with 13 bases in between. This CDR3 spans 15 amino acids.

The count of this clone is one. The chain has TRBV3-1 (or the pseudogene TRBV3-2) and TRBJ2-3; D might be TRBD1 (7 bases). There are 18 residues in the CDR3. Between the trimmed V and J ends, which lost 1 base and 0 bases, there was a span of 17 bases. Germline lookup yields CDR1 LGHDT and CDR2 YNNKEL (reference sequence). CDR3 nucleotides: TGTGCCAGCAGCCAAGGGAGGGACAGCCGGAGAAGCACAGATACGCAGTATTTT. It encodes CASSQGRDSRRSTDTQYF.

This chain uses TRBV3-1 (or the pseudogene TRBV3-2) with TRBJ2-3, with 7 positions matching TRBD2. This CDR3 has 15 amino acids. Trimming took 3 bases from V and 0 from J; bases not matched to a gene: 3. Per germline, CDR1 LGHDT and CDR2 YNNKEL (reference sequence). CDR3 protein: CASSQRLASTDTQYF. The CDR3 DNA is TGTGCCAGCAGCCAGCGACTAGCAAGCACAGATACGCAGTATTTT.

The CDR3 loop reads CASSVQGSNSPLHF. CDR3 coding DNA: TGTGCCAGCAGCGTACAGGGGTCAAATTCACCCCTCCACTTT. V usage is TRBV11-2 and J usage is TRBJ1-6, with TRBD1 matching over 7 bases. The CDR3 loop spans 14 amino acids. Looked up from germline, CDR1 is SGHAT and CDR2 is FQNNGV. V lost 5 bases, J lost 7 bases, and 5 bases stayed unmatched.

The chain is built from TRBV18 and TRBJ1-2; D is uncertain. Germline V CDR1 and CDR2: KGHSH, LQKENI. Between the trimmed V and J ends, which lost 0 bases and 4 bases, there was a span of 12 bases. The CDR3 sequence is 15 residues long. This chain's CDR3 is CASSPPVPGVYGYTF. The CDR3 region has the DNA TGTGCCAGCTCACCACCGGTCCCCGGGGTCTATGGCTACACCTTC.

The chain's CDR3 is CASSEGQVFSGANVLTF. The DNA for the CDR3 is TGTGCCAGCAGTGAGGGACAGGTCTTCTCTGGGGCCAACGTCCTGACTTTC. The chain employs TRBV2 and TRBJ2-6; 8 bases are a match to TRBD1. The V segment lost 3 bases and the J segment 0 bases; nucleotides outside the gene matches: 4. CDR1 and CDR2 from the germline V gene are SNHLY and FYNNEI. The length of the CDR3 is 17 residues.

The chain combines TRBV30 with TRBJ1-4; the match to TRBD1 covers 12 bases. Germline trimming cut 1 base from V and 6 bases from J; bases unmatched to any gene: 3. CDR3 size: 15 residues. Per the germline V gene, CDR1 is GTSNPN and CDR2 is SVGIG (reference sequence). CDR3 bases: TGTGCCTGGAGTGCCGGGGACAGGGGGCATGAAAAACTGTTTTTT. Its protein product is CAWSAGDRGHEKLFF.

This chain uses TRBV12-3 or TRBV12-4 with TRBJ2-1; 10 bases match TRBD2. V shed 7 bases and J 13 bases; nucleotides not matched to a gene: 10. This CDR3 is built from 13 residues. This chain's CDR3 is CASNTRLAGPQFF. CDR3 nucleotides: TGTGCCAGCAATACACGACTAGCGGGTCCCCAGTTCTTC.

This sequence joins TRBV6-6 and TRBJ1-1; 8 positions match TRBD1. Germline assignment: CDR1 MNHNY and CDR2 SVGAGI (reference sequence). This CDR3 has 13 residues. V gave up 5 bases and J gave up 7 bases; unmatched junction bases: 6. The DNA for the CDR3 is TGTGCCAGCAGTCAGGACAGGGTGGTTGAAGCTTTCTTT. It specifies CASSQDRVVEAFF.

The chain links TRBV19 to TRBJ2-5, with D possibly matching TRBD2 (5 bases). V was clipped by 6 bases and J by 4 bases, with 12 bases between them. There are 13 residues in the CDR3. The germline CDR1 and CDR2 sequences are LNHDA and SQIVND (reference sequence). The CDR3 DNA follows: TGTGCCAGTAGACCGACTACGGGAGAGACCCAGTACTTC. This encodes CASRPTTGETQYF. The full variable domain, rest sourced from reference TRBV19 and TRBJ2-5, is DGGITQSPKYLFRKEGQNVTLSCEQNLNHDAMYWYRQDPGQGLRLIYYSQIVNDFQKGDIAEGYSVSREKKESFPLTVTSAQKNPTAFYLCASRPTTGETQYFGPGTRLLVL.

The chain joins TRBV14 to TRBJ2-2; 13 nucleotides line up with TRBD2. The CDR3 runs to 17 residues. Germline-derived CDR1 and CDR2 are SGHDN and FVKESK. V was clipped by 6 bases and J by 1 base; unmatched bases: 5. Written as DNA, the CDR3 is TGTGCCAGCAGTCGACTAGCGGGGGGCTTGAACACCGGGGAGCTGTTTTTT. This encodes CASSRLAGGLNTGELFF.

The V and J genes are TRBV19 and TRBJ1-2; 10 positions match TRBD1. The CDR3 totals 14 residues. The germline V gene has CDR1 LNHDA and CDR2 SQIVND (reference sequence). J gave up 2 bases and V 8 bases, and 5 bases lay outside the gene matches. The CDR3 coding sequence is TGTGCCAGTCATAAGGGACAGGGGAACTATGGCTACACCTTC. Translating gives CASHKGQGNYGYTF.